The entry below describes one TCR beta chain. Its binding antigen is unknown. No much larger clonotype is one base removed from it; base qualities were not supplied. This sample is drawn from a study of memory B cells and T cells in multiple sclerosis (dated by TCRdb to the late 2010s). Describing the broader study: In multiple sclerosis patients, the study set the TCR beta repertoires of autoproliferating peripheral T cells against those of T cells infiltrating brain lesions. TCR sequencing involved a couple of multiple sclerosis patients from whom brain lesions at autopsy or brain-infiltrating cells from biopsy were available. What the research found in general, with its limitations: Clone-set sizes varied between compartments, which affected the numbers of shared clonotypes and made normalization necessary.

TCRbeta CDR3 regions were amplified from extracted genomic DNA using the immunoSEQ Platform. Multiplex PCR, high-throughput sequencing and a vendor bioinformatics pipeline were combined in the immunoSEQ assay. Turning to the authors' computational methods: Non-productive sequences and CDR3s shorter than 4 amino acids were removed, and clonotype frequencies were recalculated per sample. In immunoSEQ Analyzer 2.0, a clonotype counted as shared when the CDR3 amino acid, V gene and J gene sequences were identical. Repertoire overlap was normalized by dividing shared clonotype counts by the product of both clone-set sizes, with the result scaled by 1000 into arbitrary units. The clones in this table, taken by TCRdb from immuneACCESS, are in-frame only. Not every clone is retained; where verified, under half of the shortfall comes from an unresolved V gene, and the cause of the rest is unknown. The V and J calls and clone size are taken from that table; D and trimming were inferred from the DNA. The sample table lists about 32,000 clones, about 82% of them with a count of one. 2% to 3% of the sample is held by the ten biggest clonotypes.

After CFSE-labeled PBMCs were cultured without a stimulus, the autoproliferating (CFSEdim) and non-proliferating (CFSEhi) T cell fractions were sequenced separately. A total of approximately 48 million CFSE-labeled PBMCs were cultured for 7 days without stimulus, and replicate wells were then pooled. PBMCs were labeled with 0.5 uM CFSE and cultured in serum-free AIM-V medium without exogenous stimuli. Before use, PBMCs were isolated by Ficoll density gradient centrifugation and cryopreserved. Live 7-AAD-negative cells were sorted on a FACSAria III, washed with PBS, and frozen at -80 degrees C as dry pellets. What was sequenced was PBMCs from blood kept in culture. This clonotype was obtained from a human donor with multiple sclerosis.

The DNA is TGTGCCAGCAGCTACCCTGGGGGGGCCCTCAACTACAATGAGCAGTTCTTC. Translated, this is CASSYPGGALNYNEQFF. Rearrangement joined TRBV5-6 to TRBJ2-1; a tentative D call is TRBD2 (7 bases match). V is shortened by 3 bases, J by 3 bases, and the region joining them spans 19 bases. Counted from cysteine to phenylalanine, this CDR3 has 17 amino acids. The sequence is cut down to CDR3 DNA, 51 bases in frame from base 1. The CDR1 and CDR2 encoded by the germline V gene are SGHDT and YYEEEE. The variable domain in full, with residues beyond the CDR3 obtained from the reference TRBV5-6 and TRBJ2-1 genes, is DAGVTQSPTHLIKTRGQQVTLRCSPKSGHDTVSWYQQALGQGPQFIFQYYEEEERQRGNFPDRFSGHQFPNYSSELNVNALLLGDSALYLCASSYPGGALNYNEQFFGPGTRLTVL.